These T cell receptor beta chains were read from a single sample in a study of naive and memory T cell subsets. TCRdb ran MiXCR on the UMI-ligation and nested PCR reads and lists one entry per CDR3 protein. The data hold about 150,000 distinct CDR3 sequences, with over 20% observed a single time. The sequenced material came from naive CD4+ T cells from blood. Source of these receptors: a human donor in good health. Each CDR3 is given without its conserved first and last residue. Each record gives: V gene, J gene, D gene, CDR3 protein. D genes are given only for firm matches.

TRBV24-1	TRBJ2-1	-	ATSDFPKINEQF
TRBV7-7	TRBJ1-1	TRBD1	ASSPQGANTEAF
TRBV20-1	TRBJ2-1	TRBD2	SARAASGSGWAYNEQF
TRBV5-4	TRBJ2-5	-	ASSLAGVETQY
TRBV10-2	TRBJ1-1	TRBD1	ASSKGQGGTEAF
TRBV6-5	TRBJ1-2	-	ASKRMGLDGYT
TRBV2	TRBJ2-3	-	ASSERSAQY
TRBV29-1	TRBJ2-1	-	SVAPGGDEQF
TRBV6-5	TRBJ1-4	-	ASKLILGINEKLF
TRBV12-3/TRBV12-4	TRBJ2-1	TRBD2	ASSLASGRYNEQF
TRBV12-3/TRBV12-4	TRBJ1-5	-	ASRGGNNQPQH
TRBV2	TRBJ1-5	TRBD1	ASSSPGGARQPQH
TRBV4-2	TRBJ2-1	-	ASSQGRGPQQNEQF
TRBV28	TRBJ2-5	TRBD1	ASRKTGRRETQY
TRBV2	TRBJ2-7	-	ASSRRTTTIYEQY
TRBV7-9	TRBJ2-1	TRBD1	ASSLGQNSDLWF
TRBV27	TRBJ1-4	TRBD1	ASSFLGRDREKLF
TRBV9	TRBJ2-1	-	ASSGTAWNNEQF
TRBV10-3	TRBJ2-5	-	AISGVRGAPLGETQY
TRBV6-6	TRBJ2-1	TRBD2	ASRTGTSGVDEQF
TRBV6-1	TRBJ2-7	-	ASSEGGALPYEQY
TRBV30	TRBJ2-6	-	AWSFKLGAGYSGANVLT
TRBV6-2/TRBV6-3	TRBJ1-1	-	ASSKPGNTEAF
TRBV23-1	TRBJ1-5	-	ASSQVITSNQPQH
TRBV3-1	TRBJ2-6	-	ASRTQGSGANVLT
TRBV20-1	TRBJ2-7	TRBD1	SADRDLYEQY
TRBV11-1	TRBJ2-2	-	ASGRGRGAGELF
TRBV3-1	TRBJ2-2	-	ASSQRDRPLSTGELF
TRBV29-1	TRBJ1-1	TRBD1	SVDRQGRSTEAF